The 24 T cell receptor beta chains listed next were all sequenced from one sample in a study of cytomegalovirus exposure and HLA in healthy donors. Primers: 60 Vbeta forward and 13 Jbeta reverse. Profiled with immunoSEQ multiplex PCR; TCRdb holds only in-frame clones, not every one. This table holds 200,000 or so clones, 79% found once. Input material: PBMCs. Receptors originate from a man over 45 in good health and CMV-seronegative.

The chain recombines TRBV11-3 with TRBJ1-1; 11 nucleotides line up with TRBD1. The V and J ends lost 5 bases and 3 bases, in that order; junction bases with no gene match: 8. Germline CDR1 SGHNT, CDR2 YENEEA. The CDR3 consists of 16 residues. CDR3 nucleotides: TGTGCCAGCAGCCCTGGACAGGGGGCAAGGTACACTGAAGCTTTCTTT. Its protein is CASSPGQGARYTEAFF.

This clone was recorded only once. V gene TRBV7-9 combines with J gene TRBJ2-1; 7 nucleotides line up with TRBD2. After removal of 8 bases from V and 7 bases from J, the junction contained 5 bases not matched to a gene. Looked up from germline, CDR1 is SEHNR and CDR2 is FQNEAQ (reference sequence). This CDR3 comprises 12 residues. The CDR3 sequence is CASRAGDNEQFF. The CDR3 bases are TGTGCCAGCCGGGCGGGAGATAATGAGCAGTTCTTC. The variable domain in full, with the rest retrieved from reference TRBV7-9 and TRBJ2-1, is DTGVSQNPRHKITKRGQNVTFRCDPISEHNRLYWYRQTLGQGPEFLTYFQNEAQLEKSRLLSDRFSAERPKGSFSTLEIQRTEQGDSAMYLCASRAGDNEQFFGPGTRLTVL.

The chain couples TRBV5-6 to TRBJ2-5, with D perhaps matching TRBD2 (6 bases). Germline CDR1 SGHDT, CDR2 YYEEEE. The V end was cut by 6 bases, the J end by 2 bases, with 14 bases between. The CDR3 has 14 amino acids. The CDR3 region has the DNA TGTGCCAGCACCATGGGGGGAAGGCAAGAGACCCAGTACTTC. This translates into CASTMGGRQETQYF.

This chain links TRBV6-1 with TRBJ2-2; 8 positions agree with TRBD2. CDR1 and CDR2 (germline): MNHNS, SASEGT. V lost 1 base to trimming and J lost 6 bases; unmatched junction nucleotides: 1. The CDR3 runs to 14 residues. CDR3 sequence reads: CASSEGLASGELFF. CDR3 sequence (DNA): TGTGCCAGCAGTGAAGGACTAGCGTCCGGGGAGCTGTTTTTT.

The chain recombines TRBV5-1 with TRBJ2-2, with a weak D call TRBD1 (6 bases). The CDR3 totals 15 residues. From germline, CDR1 is SGHRS and CDR2 YFSETQ. V was pared by 0 bases and J by 1 base, with 7 bases between. CDR3 DNA sequence: TGCGCCAGCAGCTTGGGGGACAAGAACACCGGGGAGCTGTTTTTT. Protein: CASSLGDKNTGELFF.

The rearrangement joins TRBV5-1 to TRBJ1-1; 7 bases match TRBD1. This CDR3 is 14 amino acids long. CDR1 and CDR2 (germline): SGHRS, YFSETQ. V trimming: 5 bases; J trimming: 4 bases; junction bases outside the gene matches: 8. The CDR3 nucleotides are TGCGCCAGCAGAAGACAGGGAAGGGGCACTGAAGCTTTCTTT. This encodes CASRRQGRGTEAFF.

The V gene is TRBV29-1, the J gene TRBJ1-5; maybe TRBD1 (6 bases). Deletions cut 1 base from V and 7 bases from J, with 14 bases between. Germline lookup yields CDR1 SQVTM and CDR2 ANQGSEA. The CDR3 has 14 residues. The CDR3 DNA follows: TGCAGCGTTGAAGGGGACACTGAAGGGCAGCCCCAGCATTTT. Its protein product is CSVEGDTEGQPQHF.

V usage is TRBV7-2 and J usage is TRBJ1-2, with D maybe TRBD1 (5 bases). The V end lost 5 bases, the J end lost 1 base, and 8 bases lay between the germline ends. This CDR3 has 13 amino acids. Germline CDR1 is SGHTA and CDR2 is FQGNSA. CDR3 loop: CASSPDSNYGYTF. CDR3 nucleotides: TGTGCCAGCAGCCCAGACAGTAACTATGGCTACACCTTC.

The chain employs TRBV9 and TRBJ2-2, with TRBD2 as a possible D gene (5 bases). The CDR3 runs to 13 residues. V was shortened by 6 bases and J by 8 bases, with 14 bases between the two germline ends. Germline CDR1 and CDR2: SGDLS and YYNGEE. CDR3 DNA: TGTGCCAGCAAAGTGGGAGCGCGTGGGGAGCTGTTTTTT. Residues: CASKVGARGELFF.

The rearrangement joins TRBV30 to TRBJ1-3, with D unclear. V was trimmed by 1 base and J by 5 bases, leaving 15 bases between them. The germline V gene has CDR1 GTSNPN and CDR2 SVGIG (reference sequence). The CDR3 extends over 15 amino acids. The CDR3 sequence: CAWSARPGGRNTIYF. The DNA for the CDR3 is TGTGCCTGGAGTGCTCGGCCCGGAGGTCGAAACACCATATATTTT. Drawing the rest from reference TRBV30 and TRBJ1-3, the complete variable domain is SQTIHQWPATLVQPVGSPLSLECTVEGTSNPNLYWYRQAAGRGLQLLFYSVGIGQISSEVPQNLSASRPQDRQFILSSKKLLLSDSGFYLCAWSARPGGRNTIYFGEGSWLTVV.

The chain carries TRBV15 and TRBJ2-6; a possible D gene is TRBD2 (5 bases). The CDR3 is made up of 17 amino acids. CDR1 is LNHNV, CDR2 YYDKDF, per germline (reference sequence). Trimming took 5 bases from V and 0 from J, leaving 14 bases between them. The CDR3 loop is CATSPRRAISGANVLTF. CDR3 DNA sequence: TGTGCCACCAGCCCTCGGCGGGCCATCTCTGGGGCCAACGTCCTGACTTTC.

The rearrangement uses TRBV7-2 and TRBJ2-1, with TRBD2 as a possible D gene (6 bases). This CDR3 contains 15 residues. V lost 1 base, J lost 0 bases, and 7 bases lay in between. Germline CDR1 reads SGHTA; CDR2 reads FQGNSA. The CDR3 sequence: CASSLGRDSYNEQFF. The CDR3 region has the DNA TGTGCCAGCAGCTTAGGGCGGGACTCCTACAATGAGCAGTTCTTC. Complete variable domain (other parts from reference TRBV7-2 and TRBJ2-1): GAGVSQSPSNKVTEKGKDVELRCDPISGHTALYWYRQSLGQGLEFLIYFQGNSAPDKSGLPSDRFSAERTGGSVSTLTIQRTQQEDSAVYLCASSLGRDSYNEQFFGPGTRLTVL.

The chain recombines TRBV4-2 with TRBJ2-1, with 9 bases that match TRBD2. CDR3 size: 16 residues. The germline V gene encodes CDR1 LGHNA and CDR2 YNFKEQ. J lost 3 bases, V lost 3 bases, and 6 bases had no gene match. CDR3: CASSQVSGSIYNEQFF. The CDR3 DNA is TGTGCCAGCAGCCAGGTTAGCGGGAGCATCTACAATGAGCAGTTCTTC.

The chain recombines TRBV5-5 with TRBJ2-1; D perhaps matches TRBD1 (6 bases). CDR1 is SGHKS and CDR2 is YYEKEE in the germline V gene (reference sequence). This CDR3 contains 16 residues. V lost 1 base, J lost 4 bases, and 15 bases lay in between. The CDR3 region is CASSLLRGPGYNEQFF. The CDR3 DNA reads TGTGCCAGCAGCTTGCTCAGGGGCCCGGGATACAATGAGCAGTTCTTC.

J is TRBJ2-5 and V is TRBV30; TRBD1 matches 8 bases. The CDR3 spans 15 residues. V gave up 3 bases and J gave up 5 bases; unmatched junction bases: 11. The germline V gene has CDR1 GTSNPN and CDR2 SVGIG (reference sequence). The CDR3 region is CAWRTGTGGQETQYF. CDR3 bases: TGTGCCTGGAGGACGGGTACAGGGGGTCAGGAGACCCAGTACTTC.

J is TRBJ2-3 and V is TRBV19, with D uncertain. Germline assignment: CDR1 LNHDA and CDR2 SQIVND (reference sequence). CDR3 length equals 11 residues. The germline V and J ends were trimmed by 6 bases and 5 bases, with 6 bases remaining between them. The CDR3 here is CASRTGDTQYF. The CDR3 DNA is TGTGCCAGTAGAACGGGAGATACGCAGTATTTT.

This clone came up once. This rearrangement joins TRBV11-2 to TRBJ2-7, with TRBD2 matching 8 bases. The CDR3 runs to 14 residues. Per the germline V gene, CDR1 is SGHAT and CDR2 is FQNNGV. V lost 6 bases to trimming and J lost 2 bases; unmatched junction nucleotides: 6. In DNA, the CDR3 is TGTGCCAGCAGACCCGCGGGAGGAACCTACGAGCAGTACTTC. It translates to CASRPAGGTYEQYF.

V is TRBV6-5 and J is TRBJ2-1; 8 bases agree with TRBD2. Germline trimming cut 8 bases from V and 7 bases from J; bases unmatched to any gene: 7. The CDR3 is 13 amino acids. Per the germline V gene, CDR1 is MNHEY and CDR2 is SVGAGI. The CDR3 reads CASGGTRTNEQFF. The CDR3 coding sequence is TGTGCCAGCGGGGGGACTAGAACTAATGAGCAGTTCTTC.

In its sample, this clone was seen a few times. The rearrangement uses TRBV6-5 and TRBJ1-5; weak D call: TRBD1 (5 bases). This CDR3 region has 13 residues. V was shortened by 6 bases and J by 4 bases, with 10 bases between the two germline ends. Germline lookup yields CDR1 MNHEY and CDR2 SVGAGI. CDR3 protein: CASRLQENQPQHF. In DNA form, the CDR3 reads TGTGCCAGCAGATTACAGGAAAATCAGCCCCAGCATTTT.

The chain employs TRBV9 and TRBJ1-1, with D possibly matching TRBD1 (5 bases). This CDR3 comprises 14 residues. CDR1 and CDR2 from the germline V gene are SGDLS and YYNGEE. V was shortened by 6 bases and J by 4 bases, with 16 bases between the two germline ends. CDR3 sequence reads: CASTTGGPSTEAFF. For the CDR3, the DNA is TGTGCCAGCACGACGGGGGGACCCAGCACTGAAGCTTTCTTT.

J is TRBJ1-6 and V is TRBV27; D not certain. Germline assignment: CDR1 MNHEY and CDR2 SMNVEV (reference sequence). The CDR3 has 13 amino acids. The germline V and J ends were trimmed by 3 bases and 10 bases, with 10 bases remaining between them. In DNA form, the CDR3 reads TGTGCCAGCAGTTTCGAGGTTCGCTCACCCCTCCACTTT. Translation gives CASSFEVRSPLHF.

The V and J genes are TRBV2 and TRBJ2-5; TRBD2 matches at 13 bases. This CDR3 spans 16 amino acids. The J segment lost 2 bases and the V segment lost 4 bases, leaving 4 bases of the junction unmatched. Germline CDR1 is SNHLY and CDR2 is FYNNEI. The CDR3 is CASSAGTSGAQETQYF. DNA of the CDR3: TGTGCCAGCAGTGCCGGGACTAGCGGGGCTCAAGAGACCCAGTACTTC. The full variable domain, in which reference TRBV2 and TRBJ2-5 provide the parts outside the CDR3, is EPEVTQTPSHQVTQMGQEVILRCVPISNHLYFYWYRQILGQKVEFLVSFYNNEISEKSEIFDDQFSVERPDGSNFTLKIRSTKLEDSAMYFCASSAGTSGAQETQYFGPGTRLLVL.

The chain carries TRBV5-5 and TRBJ1-2; tentative D call: TRBD1 (6 bases). This CDR3 is built from 14 residues. From germline, CDR1 is SGHKS and CDR2 YYEKEE (reference sequence). Trimming stripped 9 bases from V and 4 bases from J, with 19 bases between. CDR3 bases: TGTGCCACACGCCCTGCAGGGGTCGGCTATGGCTACACCTTC. Its protein product is CATRPAGVGYGYTF. The variable domain in full, completed from reference TRBV5-5 and TRBJ1-2, reads DAGVTQSPTHLIKTRGQQVTLRCSPISGHKSVSWYQQVLGQGPQFIFQYYEKEERGRGNFPDRFSARQFPNYSSELNVNALLLGDSALYLCATRPAGVGYGYTFGSGTRLTVV.

The genes are TRBV28 and TRBJ1-2, with a tentative D call TRBD1 (6 bases). The CDR3 length is 14 residues. Germline V gene lookup returns CDR1 MDHEN and CDR2 SYDVKM. V lost 3 bases and J 8 bases, leaving 16 bases between the germline ends. In nucleotides, the CDR3 is TGTGCCAGCAGTTTGTCCCGCGGGGGGCTGGGCTACACCTTC. Residues: CASSLSRGGLGYTF.